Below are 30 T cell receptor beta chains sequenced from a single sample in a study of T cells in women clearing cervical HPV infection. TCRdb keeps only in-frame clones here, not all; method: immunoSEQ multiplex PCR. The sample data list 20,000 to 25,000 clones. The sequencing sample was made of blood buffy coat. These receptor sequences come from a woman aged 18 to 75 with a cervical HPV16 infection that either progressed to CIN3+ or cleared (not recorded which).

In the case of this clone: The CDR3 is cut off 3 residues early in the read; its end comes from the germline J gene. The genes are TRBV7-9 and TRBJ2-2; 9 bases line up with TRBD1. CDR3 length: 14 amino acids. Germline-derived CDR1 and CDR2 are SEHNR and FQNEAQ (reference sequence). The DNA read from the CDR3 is TGTGCCAGCAGCGTAGGACAGGGGAATGAAAAG. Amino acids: CASSVGQGNEK. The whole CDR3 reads CASSVGQGNEKLFF.

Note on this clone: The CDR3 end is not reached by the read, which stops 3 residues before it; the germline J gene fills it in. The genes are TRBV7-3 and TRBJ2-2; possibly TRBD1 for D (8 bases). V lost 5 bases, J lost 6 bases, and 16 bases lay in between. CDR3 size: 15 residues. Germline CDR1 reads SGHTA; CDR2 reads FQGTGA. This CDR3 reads CASSTGGGAPGELFF. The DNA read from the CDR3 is TGTGCCAGCAGCACAGGGGGGGGCGCCCCCGGGGAG.

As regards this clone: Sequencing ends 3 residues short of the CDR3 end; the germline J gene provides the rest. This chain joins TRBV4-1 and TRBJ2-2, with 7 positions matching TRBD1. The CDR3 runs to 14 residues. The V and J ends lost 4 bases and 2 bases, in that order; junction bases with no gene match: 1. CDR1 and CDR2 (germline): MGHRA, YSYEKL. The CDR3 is CASSRQGNTGELFF. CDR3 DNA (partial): TGCGCCAGCAGCCGACAGGGAAACACCGGGGAG.

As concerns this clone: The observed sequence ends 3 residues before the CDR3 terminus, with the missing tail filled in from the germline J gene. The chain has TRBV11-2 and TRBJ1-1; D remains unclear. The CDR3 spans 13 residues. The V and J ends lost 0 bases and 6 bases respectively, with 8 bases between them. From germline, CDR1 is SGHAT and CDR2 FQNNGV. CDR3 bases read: TGTGCCAGCAGCTTAGAGAGGCTCTCTGAA. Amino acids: CASSLERLSE. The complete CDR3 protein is CASSLERLSEAFF.

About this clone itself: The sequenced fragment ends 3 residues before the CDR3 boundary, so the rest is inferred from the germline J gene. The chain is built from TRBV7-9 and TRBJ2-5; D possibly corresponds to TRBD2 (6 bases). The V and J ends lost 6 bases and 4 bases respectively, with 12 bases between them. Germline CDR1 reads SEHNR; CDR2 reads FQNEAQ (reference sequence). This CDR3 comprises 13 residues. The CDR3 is CASRRTAGETQYF. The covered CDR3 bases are TGTGCCAGCAGACGAACAGCGGGAGAGACC.

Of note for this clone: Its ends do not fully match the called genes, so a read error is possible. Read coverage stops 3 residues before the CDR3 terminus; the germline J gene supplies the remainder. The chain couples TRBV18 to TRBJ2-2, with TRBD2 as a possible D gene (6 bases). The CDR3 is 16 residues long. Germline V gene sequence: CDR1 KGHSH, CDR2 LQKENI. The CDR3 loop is CASSPPSRPYTGGLFF. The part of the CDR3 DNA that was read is TGTGCCAGCTCACCACCTTCAAGGCCCTACACCGGGGGG.

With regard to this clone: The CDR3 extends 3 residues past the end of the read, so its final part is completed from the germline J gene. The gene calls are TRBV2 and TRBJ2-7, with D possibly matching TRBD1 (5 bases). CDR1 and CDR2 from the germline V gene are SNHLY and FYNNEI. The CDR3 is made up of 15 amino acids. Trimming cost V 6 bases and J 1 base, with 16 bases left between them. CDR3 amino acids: CASRTGQTGSYEQYF. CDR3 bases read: TGTGCCAGCAGGACCGGCCAAACAGGTTCCTACGAG.

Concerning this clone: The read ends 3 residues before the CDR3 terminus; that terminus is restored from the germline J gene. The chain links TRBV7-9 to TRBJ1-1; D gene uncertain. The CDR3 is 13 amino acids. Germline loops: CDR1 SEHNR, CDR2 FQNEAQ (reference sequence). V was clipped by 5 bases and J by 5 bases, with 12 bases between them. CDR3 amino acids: CASSAGAATEAFF. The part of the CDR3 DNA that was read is TGTGCCAGCAGCGCCGGAGCGGCAACTGAA.

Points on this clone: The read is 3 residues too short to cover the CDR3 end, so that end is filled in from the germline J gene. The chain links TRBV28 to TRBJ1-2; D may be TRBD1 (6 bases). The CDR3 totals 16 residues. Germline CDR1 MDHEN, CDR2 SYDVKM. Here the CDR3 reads CASSLFGGGRKEGYTF. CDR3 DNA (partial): TGTGCCAGCAGTTTATTCGGGGGGGGCAGGAAGGAAGGC.

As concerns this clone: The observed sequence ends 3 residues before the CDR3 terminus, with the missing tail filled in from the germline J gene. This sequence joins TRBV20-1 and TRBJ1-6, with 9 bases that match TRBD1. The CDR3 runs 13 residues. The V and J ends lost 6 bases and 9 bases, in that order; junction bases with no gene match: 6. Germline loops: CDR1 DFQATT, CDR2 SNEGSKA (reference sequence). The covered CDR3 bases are TGCAGTGCGGCACAGGGGGCGGCTTCACCC. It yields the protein CSAAQGAASP. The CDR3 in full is CSAAQGAASPLHF.

The chain's CDR3 is CASSKYSGQDYGYTF. CDR3 DNA, as far as it was read: TGTGCCAGCAGCAAATACTCGGGACAGGACTATGGC. The gene calls are TRBV7-9 and TRBJ1-2; 8 bases are a match to TRBD1. Sequencing ends 3 residues short of the CDR3 end; the germline J gene provides the rest. The CDR3 is 15 residues long. V was clipped by 5 bases and J by 3 bases; unmatched bases: 8. Per germline, CDR1 SEHNR and CDR2 FQNEAQ (reference sequence). Filled out from reference TRBV7-9 and TRBJ1-2, the complete variable domain reads DTGVSQNPRHKITKRGQNVTFRCDPISEHNRLYWYRQTLGQGPEFLTYFQNEAQLEKSRLLSDRFSAERPKGSFSTLEIQRTEQGDSAMYLCASSKYSGQDYGYTFGSGTRLTVV.

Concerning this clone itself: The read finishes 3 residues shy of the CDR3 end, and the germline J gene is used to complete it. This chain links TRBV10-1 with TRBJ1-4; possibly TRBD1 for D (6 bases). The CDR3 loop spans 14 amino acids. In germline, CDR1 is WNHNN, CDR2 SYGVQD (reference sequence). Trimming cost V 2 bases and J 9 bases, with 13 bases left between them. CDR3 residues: CASSEGGGEQKLFF. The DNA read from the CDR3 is TGCGCCAGCAGTGAGGGGGGGGGCGAACAAAAA.

The sequenced part of the CDR3 DNA is TGTGCCAGCAGTCAAGGATTTAGCAATCAGCCG. This sequence encodes CASSQGFSNQP. The CDR3, in full, reads CASSQGFSNQPQYF. This chain connects TRBV2 to TRBJ2-3; no definite D call. Read coverage stops 3 residues before the CDR3 terminus; the germline J gene supplies the remainder. CDR1 SNHLY and CDR2 FYNNEI come from the germline V gene. The CDR3 runs 14 residues.

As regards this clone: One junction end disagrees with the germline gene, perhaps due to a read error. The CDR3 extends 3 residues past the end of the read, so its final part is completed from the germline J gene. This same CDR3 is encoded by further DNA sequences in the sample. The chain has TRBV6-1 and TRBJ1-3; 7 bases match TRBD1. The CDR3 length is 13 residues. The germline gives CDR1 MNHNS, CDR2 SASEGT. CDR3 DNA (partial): TGTGCCAGCAGTGAAAGACAGGGAAACACA. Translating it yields CASSERQGNT. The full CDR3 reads CASSERQGNTIYF.

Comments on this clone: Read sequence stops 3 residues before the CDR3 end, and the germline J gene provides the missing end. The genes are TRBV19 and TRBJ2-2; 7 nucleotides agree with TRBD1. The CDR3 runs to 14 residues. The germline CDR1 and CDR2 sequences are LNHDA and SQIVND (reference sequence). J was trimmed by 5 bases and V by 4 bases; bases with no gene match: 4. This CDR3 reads CASSRDSATGELFF. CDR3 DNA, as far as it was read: TGTGCCAGTAGTAGGGACAGCGCTACCGGGGAG.

The CDR3 bases that were read are TGTGCCAGCAGCTTACAGGGAGGAGGTGGT. It codes for CASSLQGGGG. The CDR3 reads in full as CASSLQGGGGQYF. This chain joins TRBV7-3 and TRBJ2-4; perhaps TRBD2 as D (6 bases). The missing CDR3 end, 3 residues past where the read stops, is filled in from the germline J gene. CDR1 and CDR2 (germline): SGHTA, FQGTGA. The CDR3 runs to 13 residues.

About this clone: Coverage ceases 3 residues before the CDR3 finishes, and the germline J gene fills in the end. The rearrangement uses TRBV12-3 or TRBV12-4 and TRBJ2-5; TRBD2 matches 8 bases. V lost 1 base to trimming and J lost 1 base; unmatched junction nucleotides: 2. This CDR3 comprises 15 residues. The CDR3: CASSLDSGIQETQYF. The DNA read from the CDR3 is TGTGCCAGCAGTTTAGATAGCGGGATCCAAGAGACC.

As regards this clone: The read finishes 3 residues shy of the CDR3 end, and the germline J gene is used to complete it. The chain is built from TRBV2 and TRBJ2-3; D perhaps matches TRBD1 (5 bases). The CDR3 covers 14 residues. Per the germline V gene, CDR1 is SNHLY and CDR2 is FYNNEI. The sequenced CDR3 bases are TGTGCCAGCAATGGGGCCTATGGCAATCAGCCG. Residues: CASNGAYGNQP. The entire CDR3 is CASNGAYGNQPQYF.

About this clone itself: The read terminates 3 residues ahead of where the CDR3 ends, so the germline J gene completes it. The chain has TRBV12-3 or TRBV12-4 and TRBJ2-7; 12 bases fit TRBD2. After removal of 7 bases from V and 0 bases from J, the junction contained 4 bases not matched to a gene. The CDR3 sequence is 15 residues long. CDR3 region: CASTETSGGSYEQYF. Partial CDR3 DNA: TGTGCCAGCACTGAGACTAGCGGGGGCTCCTACGAG.

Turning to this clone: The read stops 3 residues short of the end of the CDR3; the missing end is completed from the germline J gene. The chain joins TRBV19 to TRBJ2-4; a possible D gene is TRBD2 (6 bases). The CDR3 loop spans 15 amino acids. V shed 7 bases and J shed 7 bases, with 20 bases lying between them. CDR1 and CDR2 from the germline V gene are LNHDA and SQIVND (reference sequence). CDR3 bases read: TGTGCCAGTACGGGGGTGGTATCTTTTGATAACATT. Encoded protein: CASTGVVSFDNI. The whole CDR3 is CASTGVVSFDNIQYF.

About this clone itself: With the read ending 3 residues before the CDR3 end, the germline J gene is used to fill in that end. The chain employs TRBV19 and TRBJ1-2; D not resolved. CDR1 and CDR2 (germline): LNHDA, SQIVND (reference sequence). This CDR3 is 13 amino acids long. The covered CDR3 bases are TGTGCCAGTAGTATAGGACTAGCAGATACC. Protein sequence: CASSIGLADT. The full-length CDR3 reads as CASSIGLADTYTF.

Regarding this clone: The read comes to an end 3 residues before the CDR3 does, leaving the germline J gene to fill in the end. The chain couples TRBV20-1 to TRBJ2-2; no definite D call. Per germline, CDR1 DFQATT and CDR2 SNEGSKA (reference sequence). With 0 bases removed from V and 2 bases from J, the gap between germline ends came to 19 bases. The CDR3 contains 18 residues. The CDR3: CSARDGLASYGNTGELFF. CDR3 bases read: TGCAGTGCTAGAGATGGCTTGGCCTCTTATGGTAACACCGGGGAG.

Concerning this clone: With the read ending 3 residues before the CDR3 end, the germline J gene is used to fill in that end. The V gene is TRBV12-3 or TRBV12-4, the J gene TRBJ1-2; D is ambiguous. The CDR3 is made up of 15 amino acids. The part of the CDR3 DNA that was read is TGTGCCAGCAGTTTCGTCAACAGACCCGGCTACGGC. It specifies CASSFVNRPGYG. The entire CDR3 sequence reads CASSFVNRPGYGYTF.

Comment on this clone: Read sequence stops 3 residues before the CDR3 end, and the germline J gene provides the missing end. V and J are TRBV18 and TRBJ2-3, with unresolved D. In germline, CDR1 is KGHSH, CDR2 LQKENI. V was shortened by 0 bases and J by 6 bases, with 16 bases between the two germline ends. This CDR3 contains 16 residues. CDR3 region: CASSPPLLSGPDTQYF. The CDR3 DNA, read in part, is TGTGCCAGCTCACCACCTCTTCTCTCTGGGCCCGATACG.

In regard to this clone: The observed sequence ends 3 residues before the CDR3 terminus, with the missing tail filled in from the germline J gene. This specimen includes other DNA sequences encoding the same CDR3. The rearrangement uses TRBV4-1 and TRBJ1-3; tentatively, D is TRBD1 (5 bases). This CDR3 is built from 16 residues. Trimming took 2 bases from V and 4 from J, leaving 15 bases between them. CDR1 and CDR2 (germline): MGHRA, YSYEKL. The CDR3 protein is CASSQLGRGLGNTIYF. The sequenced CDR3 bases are TGCGCCAGCAGCCAATTAGGCCGGGGACTCGGAAACACC.

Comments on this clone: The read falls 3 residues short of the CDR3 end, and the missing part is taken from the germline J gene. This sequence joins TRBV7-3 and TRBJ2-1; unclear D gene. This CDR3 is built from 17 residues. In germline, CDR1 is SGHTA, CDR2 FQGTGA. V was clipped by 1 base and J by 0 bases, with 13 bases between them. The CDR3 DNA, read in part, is TGTGCCAGCAGCTTAAACCCCTATATTAGCTCCTACAATGAG. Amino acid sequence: CASSLNPYISSYNE. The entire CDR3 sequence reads CASSLNPYISSYNEQFF.

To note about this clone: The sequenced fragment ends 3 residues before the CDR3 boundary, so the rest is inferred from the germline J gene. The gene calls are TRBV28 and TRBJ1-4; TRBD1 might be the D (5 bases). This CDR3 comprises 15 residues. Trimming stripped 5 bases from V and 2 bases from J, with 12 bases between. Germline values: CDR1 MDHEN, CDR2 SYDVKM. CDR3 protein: CASSVPGSTNEKLFF. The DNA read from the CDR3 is TGTGCCAGCAGTGTCCCAGGGAGCACTAATGAAAAA.

CDR3 residues: CSAPGQGGFWGGNTIYF. The covered CDR3 bases are TGCAGTGCTCCGGGACAGGGAGGATTTTGGGGTGGAAACACC. The V call is TRBV20-1, the J call TRBJ1-3; 9 positions match TRBD1. Read coverage stops 3 residues before the CDR3 terminus; the germline J gene supplies the remainder. V shed 5 bases, J shed 3 bases, and the junction held 14 bases outside the gene matches. The length of the CDR3 is 17 residues. Germline V gene lookup returns CDR1 DFQATT and CDR2 SNEGSKA (reference sequence).

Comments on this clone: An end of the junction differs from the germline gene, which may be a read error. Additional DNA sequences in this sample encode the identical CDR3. Partial CDR3 DNA: TGTGCCAGTTTGACAGGCCTGTCCTCTGGAAACACT. Its protein is CASLTGLSSGNT. The full-length CDR3 reads as CASLTGLSSGNTIYF. The chain employs TRBV19 and TRBJ1-3, with D possibly TRBD1 on 6 matching bases. The read ends 3 residues shy of where the CDR3 ends; the end is completed using the germline J gene. Germline lookup yields CDR1 LNHDA and CDR2 SQIVND (reference sequence). The CDR3 is 15 residues long.

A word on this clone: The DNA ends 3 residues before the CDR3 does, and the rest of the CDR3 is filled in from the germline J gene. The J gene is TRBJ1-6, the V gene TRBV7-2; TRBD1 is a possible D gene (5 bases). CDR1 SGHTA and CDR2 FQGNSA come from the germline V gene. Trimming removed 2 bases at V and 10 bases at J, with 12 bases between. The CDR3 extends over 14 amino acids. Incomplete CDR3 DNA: TGTGCCAGCAGCTTAACAGAGGGGCGCTCACCC. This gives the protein CASSLTEGRSP. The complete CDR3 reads CASSLTEGRSPLHF.